This T cell receptor beta chain originates from a study of T cells in localized non-small cell lung cancer. Looked up from germline, CDR1 is SGHTA and CDR2 is FQGNSA. V lost 0 bases and J lost 4, with 7 bases in between. The CDR3 spans 14 residues. Study results and limitations: Researchers found a median around 57 of the top 100 tumor clones in adjacent lung.

Method: immunoSEQ multiplex PCR; TCRdb's copy keeps in-frame clones and lacks some. The table includes around 41,000 clones, 85% to 90% detected once. Note on this clone: Its antigen is undetermined.

Specimen: peripheral blood, collected before any cancer treatment. This sequence was found in a female donor at least 60 years old with stage I squamous cell lung carcinoma. V gene TRBV7-2 combines with J gene TRBJ1-3; no reliable D call. CDR3 sequence reads: CASSLALPGNTIYF. The CDR3 DNA reads as TGTGCCAGCAGCTTAGCGCTACCCGGAAACACCATATATTTT.